The present T cell receptor (beta chain) was sequenced within a study of cytomegalovirus exposure and HLA in healthy donors. The PCR contained 60 Vbeta and 13 Jbeta primers. Here immunoSEQ multiplex PCR was the method, and the copy in TCRdb shows in-frame clones only, minus some. The data show 150,000 or so clones, 73% seen once. This clone has a handful of counts. This clonotype originated in a woman in her late teens or twenties in good health and CMV-seronegative. The sequenced sample was PBMCs.

CDR3 region: CASSQGQGETQYF. The CDR3 DNA reads as TGTGCCAGCAGCCAGGGACAGGGAGAGACCCAGTACTTC. The chain uses TRBV11-3 and TRBJ2-5; 9 bases are shared with TRBD1. The J segment lost 4 bases and the V segment lost 5 bases, leaving 2 bases of the junction unmatched. Germline CDR1 and CDR2: SGHNT and YENEEA. The CDR3 sequence is 13 residues long.